This T cell receptor (beta chain) is from a study of blood T cell repertoires in COVID-19. The CDR3 length is 15 residues. Germline V gives CDR1 ENHRY, CDR2 SYGVKD. V shed 6 bases, J shed 5 bases, and the junction held 8 bases outside the gene matches. Per the original data handling: Using reference gene primer amplification, nucleated cell counts were estimated. Produced via immunoSEQ multiplex PCR; TCRdb's table is partial and in-frame only. V, J and clone size were drawn from that table, and D and trimming were deduced from the DNA. This sample has about 470,000 clones; 87% occur once, and the top ten carry 0.7%. Residents of 24 US areas, aged roughly 18 to 89 years, made up the participants. The study assigned cohorts using participant-reported clinical history. Recovered Cohort 3 donors showed two negative PCRs, clearance, or symptom resolution. This clone was seen more than once but under ten times.

The TCR originated in a woman younger than 35 who had recovered from COVID-19. The V and J genes are TRBV10-3 and TRBJ2-2, with 8 bases that match TRBD1. What was sequenced was PBMCs or T cells enriched from blood (not recorded which). Written as DNA, the CDR3 is TGTGCCATCAGGTTTGTAGGACAGGGTACCGGGGAGCTGTTTTTT. It translates to CAIRFVGQGTGELFF.